The TCR beta chain under discussion was sequenced for a study of neurological immune-mediated disorders. The cDNA was synthesized by means of template-switch 5'RACE, which was carried out with 10-nucleotide random UMIs. Over 160 million TCR-beta sequences from 15-18 subjects came out of each sequencing run. Via MiXCR, TCRdb re-called the 5' RACE reads, giving one row per CDR3 protein. Of 59,000 or so distinct CDR3 sequences listed, roughly 13% are singletons. This clonotype was recorded at least ten times. CDR3 length: 15 residues. V was cut by 0 bases and J by 0 bases, with 9 bases left in between. Germline values: CDR1 SGHDT, CDR2 YYEEEE.

V gene TRBV5-6 combines with J gene TRBJ2-5, with a possible D match to TRBD1 (6 bases). Sequencing input: PBMCs. The TCR comes from a woman in her fifties or sixties with HTLV-1-associated myelopathy (HAM/TSP). CDR3 bases: TGTGCCAGCAGCTTGGGGGGGCAGTACCAAGAGACCCAGTACTTC. Its protein product is CASSLGGQYQETQYF.